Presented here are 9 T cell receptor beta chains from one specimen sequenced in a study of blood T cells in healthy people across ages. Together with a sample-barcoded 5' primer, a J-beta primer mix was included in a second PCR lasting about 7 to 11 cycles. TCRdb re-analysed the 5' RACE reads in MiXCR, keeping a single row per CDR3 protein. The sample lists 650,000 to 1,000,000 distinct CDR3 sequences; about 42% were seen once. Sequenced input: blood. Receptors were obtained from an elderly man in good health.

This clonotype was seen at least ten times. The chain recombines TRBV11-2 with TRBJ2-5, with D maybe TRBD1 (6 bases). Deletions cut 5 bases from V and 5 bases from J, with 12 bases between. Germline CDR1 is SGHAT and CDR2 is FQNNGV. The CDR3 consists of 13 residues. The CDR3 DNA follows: TGTGCCAGCAGCCCACAGGGCAAGGAGACCCAGTACTTC. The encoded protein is CASSPQGKETQYF.

CDR3 bases: TGTGCCAGCAGTTACGGGACACAACGTTACACTGAAGCTTTCTTT. Amino acids: CASSYGTQRYTEAFF. This rearrangement joins TRBV6-5 to TRBJ1-1; a possible D gene is TRBD1 (6 bases). V dropped 2 bases and J dropped 3 bases, with 13 bases sitting between them. From germline, CDR1 is MNHEY and CDR2 SVGAGI. CDR3 length: 15 amino acids.

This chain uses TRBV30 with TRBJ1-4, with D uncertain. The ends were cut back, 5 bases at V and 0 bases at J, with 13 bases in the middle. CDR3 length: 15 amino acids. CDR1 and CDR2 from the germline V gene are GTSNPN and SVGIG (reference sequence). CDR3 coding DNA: TGTGCCTGGGAAAATGACACCCCAACTAATGAAAAACTGTTTTTT. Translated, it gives CAWENDTPTNEKLFF.

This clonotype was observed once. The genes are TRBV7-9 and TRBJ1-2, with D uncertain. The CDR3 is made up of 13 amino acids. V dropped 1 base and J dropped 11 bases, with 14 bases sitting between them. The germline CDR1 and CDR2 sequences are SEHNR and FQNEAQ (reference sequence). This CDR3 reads CASSLGGSCMYTF. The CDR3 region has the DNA TGTGCCAGCAGCTTAGGTGGCAGCTGTATGTACACCTTC. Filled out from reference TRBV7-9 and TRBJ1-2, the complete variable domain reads DTGVSQNPRHKITKRGQNVTFRCDPISEHNRLYWYRQTLGQGPEFLTYFQNEAQLEKSRLLSDRFSAERPKGSFSTLEIQRTEQGDSAMYLCASSLGGSCMYTFGSGTRLTVV.

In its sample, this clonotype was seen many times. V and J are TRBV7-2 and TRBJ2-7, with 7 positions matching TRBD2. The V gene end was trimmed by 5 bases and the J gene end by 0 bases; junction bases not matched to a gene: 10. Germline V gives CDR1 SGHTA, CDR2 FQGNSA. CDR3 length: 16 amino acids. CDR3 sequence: CASSPYYPGGSYEQYF. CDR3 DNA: TGTGCCAGCAGCCCATATTATCCGGGAGGCTCCTACGAGCAGTACTTC.

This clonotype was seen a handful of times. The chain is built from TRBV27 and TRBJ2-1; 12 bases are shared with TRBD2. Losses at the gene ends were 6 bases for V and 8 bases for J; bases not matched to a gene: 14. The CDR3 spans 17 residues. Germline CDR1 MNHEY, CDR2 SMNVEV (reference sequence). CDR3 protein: CASRALLTSGRFDEQFF. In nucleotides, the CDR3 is TGTGCCAGCAGAGCGCTCCTCACTAGCGGGAGGTTCGATGAGCAGTTCTTC.

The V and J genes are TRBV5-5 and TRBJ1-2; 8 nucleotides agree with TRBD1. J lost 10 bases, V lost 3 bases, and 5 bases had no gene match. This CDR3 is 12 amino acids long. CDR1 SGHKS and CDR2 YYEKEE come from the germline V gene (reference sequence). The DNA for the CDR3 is TGTGCCAGCAGCTCAACGACAGGGGTCTACACCTTC. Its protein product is CASSSTTGVYTF.

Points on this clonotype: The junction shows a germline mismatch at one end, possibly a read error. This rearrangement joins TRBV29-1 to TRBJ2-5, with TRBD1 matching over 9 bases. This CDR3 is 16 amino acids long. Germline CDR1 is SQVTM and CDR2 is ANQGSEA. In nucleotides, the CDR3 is TGCAGCGTCACCCGGAGGACAGGGGCGCTCCAAGAGACCCGGTACTTC. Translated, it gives CSVTRRTGALQETRYF.

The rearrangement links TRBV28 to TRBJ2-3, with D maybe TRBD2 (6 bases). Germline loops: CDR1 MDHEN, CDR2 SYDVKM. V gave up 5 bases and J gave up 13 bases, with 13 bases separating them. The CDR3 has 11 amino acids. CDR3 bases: TGTGCCAGCAGTCTACGGGAGATCAAGTATTTT. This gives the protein CASSLREIKYF.